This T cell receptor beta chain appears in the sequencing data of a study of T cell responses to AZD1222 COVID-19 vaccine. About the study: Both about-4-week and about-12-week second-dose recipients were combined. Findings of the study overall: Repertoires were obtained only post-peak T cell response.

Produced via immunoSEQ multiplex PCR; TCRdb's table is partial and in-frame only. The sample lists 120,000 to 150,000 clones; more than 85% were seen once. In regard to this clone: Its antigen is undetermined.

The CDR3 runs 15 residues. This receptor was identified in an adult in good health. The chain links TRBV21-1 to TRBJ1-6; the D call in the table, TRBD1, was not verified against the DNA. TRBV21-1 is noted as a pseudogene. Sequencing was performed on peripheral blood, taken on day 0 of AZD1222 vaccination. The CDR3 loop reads CASSKGSRGSESLHF. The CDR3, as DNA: TGTGCCAGCAGCAAAGGAAGCAGGGGATCGGAGTCCCTCCACTTT.